The 21 T cell receptor beta chains presented below share a single source sample, sequenced in a study of immune heterogeneity within non-small cell lung tumors. Multiplex PCR was performed with 32 V and 13 J primers, and it amplified TCR beta CDR3. TCRdb re-analysed the multiplex PCR reads in MiXCR, keeping a single row per CDR3 protein. The sample lists over 5,500 distinct CDR3 sequences; roughly 22% were seen once. Samples each supplied approximately 600 ng of bulk tumor genomic DNA as template. Several biopsies were spaced far apart within each primary tumor and obtained as surgery took place. Newly diagnosed with untreated non-small cell lung cancer, the patients underwent curative surgery. Sequencing used lung tumor tissue. The receptors were gathered from a man between 70 and 80 years old with non-small cell lung cancer.

The J gene is TRBJ2-3, the V gene TRBV20-1; TRBD2 aligns across 12 bases. Germline V gives CDR1 DFQATT, CDR2 SNEGSKA (reference sequence). CDR3 length equals 14 residues. V was clipped by 6 bases and J by 0 bases; unmatched bases: 1. This chain's CDR3 is CSAGTSGSTDTQYF. CDR3 in DNA: TGCAGTGCCGGGACTAGCGGGAGCACAGATACGCAGTATTTT.

In this sample, this clonotype turned up a few times. This chain joins TRBV11-2 and TRBJ2-3, with D hard to call. CDR1 and CDR2 (germline): SGHAT, FQNNGV. The CDR3 spans 12 residues. The ends were cut back, 11 bases at V and 0 bases at J, with 9 bases in the middle. CDR3 coding DNA: TGTGCCTTCCCTACGAGCACAGATACGCAGTATTTT. It codes for CAFPTSTDTQYF.

This clonotype was found once. This clone may be a read error of a much larger clone one base away. This rearrangement joins TRBV5-8 to TRBJ2-1; D unclear. The CDR3 totals 15 residues. Germline lookup yields CDR1 SGHTS and CDR2 YDEGEE. V was clipped by 1 base and J by 4 bases, with 12 bases between them. Written as DNA, the CDR3 is TGTGCCAGCAGCTTGAACAGCGTGGATTACAATGAGCAGTTCTTC. Its translation is CASSLNSVDYNEQFF.

There are many counts of this clonotype. This sequence joins TRBV19 and TRBJ2-3; TRBD1 agrees at 11 bases. This CDR3 spans 17 amino acids. CDR1 LNHDA and CDR2 SQIVND come from the germline V gene (reference sequence). V shed 8 bases and J 2 bases; nucleotides not matched to a gene: 12. CDR3: CASGEPGQGDPTDTQYF. In DNA form, the CDR3 reads TGTGCCAGTGGGGAACCGGGACAGGGGGATCCCACAGATACGCAGTATTTT. Full variable domain (missing parts from reference TRBV19 and TRBJ2-3): DGGITQSPKYLFRKEGQNVTLSCEQNLNHDAMYWYRQDPGQGLRLIYYSQIVNDFQKGDIAEGYSVSREKKESFPLTVTSAQKNPTAFYLCASGEPGQGDPTDTQYFGPGTRLTVL.

The rearrangement joins TRBV6-1 to TRBJ2-5, with 10 bases identical to TRBD1. The ends lost 5 bases at V and 5 bases at J; junction bases unmatched: 11. CDR3 length: 16 residues. The germline V gene encodes CDR1 MNHNS and CDR2 SASEGT. CDR3 bases: TGTGCCAGCAGTCCCGGCCAGACAGGGGGCGGGGAGACCCAGTACTTC. This translates into CASSPGQTGGGETQYF.

This clonotype has just a few counts. The V gene is TRBV5-6, the J gene TRBJ1-4; no reliable D call. Germline assignment: CDR1 SGHDT and CDR2 YYEEEE. The CDR3 totals 13 residues. V was cut by 4 bases and J by 5 bases, with 9 bases left in between. The CDR3 bases are TGTGCCAGCAGCGAGGGCCCCAATGAAAAACTGTTTTTT. It is translated as CASSEGPNEKLFF. Full variable domain (rest looked up from reference TRBV5-6 and TRBJ1-4): DAGVTQSPTHLIKTRGQQVTLRCSPKSGHDTVSWYQQALGQGPQFIFQYYEEEERQRGNFPDRFSGHQFPNYSSELNVNALLLGDSALYLCASSEGPNEKLFFGSGTQLSVL.

On this clonotype itself: At one end the junction does not follow the germline gene, possibly because of a read error. V gene TRBV11-2 combines with J gene TRBJ2-6; D uncertain. Germline V CDR1 and CDR2: SGHAT, FQNNGV. The CDR3 consists of 14 residues. The CDR3: CASSFSDGTNVLTF. Here the CDR3 DNA reads TGTGCCAGCAGCTTCAGTGATGGGACCAACGTCCTGACTTTC.

This clonotype was recorded at least ten times. The V call is TRBV30, the J call TRBJ2-1, with 11 bases lining up with TRBD2. Germline assignment: CDR1 GTSNPN and CDR2 SVGIG (reference sequence). The CDR3 spans 15 residues. After removal of 6 bases from V and 5 bases from J, the junction contained 9 bases not matched to a gene. CDR3 amino acids: CACPFLAGGNNEQFF. CDR3 sequence (DNA): TGTGCCTGTCCCTTCCTAGCGGGAGGTAACAATGAGCAGTTCTTC.

Of note for this clonotype: It may be a read error: a sequence one base away is much more abundant. The chain links TRBV5-6 to TRBJ2-2; maybe TRBD1 (5 bases). The CDR3 length is 13 residues. CDR1 and CDR2 from the germline V gene are SGHDT and YYEEEE. CDR3 amino acids: CPSSVQGFGELFF. DNA of the CDR3: TGTCCCAGCAGCGTGCAGGGTTTCGGGGAGCTGTTTTTT.

With respect to this clonotype: This clone may be a read error of a much larger clone one base away. The CDR3 is CSARLAGGLDEQYF. For the CDR3, the DNA is TGCAGTGCTAGGTTAGCGGGAGGGCTCGACGAGCAGTACTTC. The rearrangement joins TRBV20-1 to TRBJ2-7; the match to TRBD2 covers 11 bases. V dropped 3 bases and J dropped 5; count of bases not matched to a gene: 6. Germline assignment: CDR1 DFQATT and CDR2 SNEGSKA (reference sequence). The CDR3 covers 14 residues.

This clonotype appeared many times. The V gene is TRBV10-3, the J gene TRBJ2-3, with TRBD2 identical over 15 bases. CDR1 ENHRY and CDR2 SYGVKD come from the germline V gene. Losses at the gene ends were 10 bases for V and 1 base for J; bases not matched to a gene: 9. This CDR3 contains 17 residues. The CDR3 loop is CATRWTSGGGGTDTQYF. CDR3 bases: TGTGCCACCCGTTGGACTAGCGGGGGGGGGGGCACAGATACGCAGTATTTT.

This clonotype was recorded only once. The chain joins TRBV5-4 to TRBJ2-7; possibly TRBD1 for D (6 bases). The CDR3 runs 13 residues. Between the trimmed V and J ends, which lost 2 bases and 6 bases, there was a span of 12 bases. Germline V gene sequence: CDR1 SGHNT, CDR2 YYREEE (reference sequence). The CDR3 DNA follows: TGTGCCAGCAGCTTCCCGGACAGCTCCGAGCAGTACTTC. Translation gives CASSFPDSSEQYF. Full variable domain (remainder filled in from reference TRBV5-4 and TRBJ2-7): ETGVTQSPTHLIKTRGQQVTLRCSSQSGHNTVSWYQQALGQGPQFIFQYYREEENGRGNFPPRFSGLQFPNYSSELNVNALELDDSALYLCASSFPDSSEQYFGPGTRLTVT.

This clonotype is deemed medium-sized. The V call is TRBV4-1, the J call TRBJ2-2; D is possibly TRBD2 (5 bases). Germline V gene data show CDR1 as MGHRA and CDR2 as YSYEKL. Deletions cut 4 bases from V and 3 bases from J, with 15 bases between. CDR3 length equals 16 residues. CDR3 DNA: TGCGCCAGCAGCCGTTACAGAGGAGGCCACACCGGGGAGCTGTTTTTT. Amino acids: CASSRYRGGHTGELFF.

This clonotype appeared a few times. A much bigger clone sits one base away, suggesting this may be a read error. The rearrangement joins TRBV27 to TRBJ2-1, with TRBD2 matching over 12 bases. Germline V lookup: CDR1 MNHEY, CDR2 SMNVEV (reference sequence). The CDR3 sequence is 15 residues long. After removal of 11 bases from V and 0 bases from J, the junction contained 5 bases not matched to a gene. The CDR3 here is CARGTSGYSYNEQFF. CDR3 in DNA: TGTGCCCGTGGGACTAGCGGGTACTCCTACAATGAGCAGTTCTTC.

By share of the sample, this clonotype is medium-sized. The chain is built from TRBV9 and TRBJ1-6; TRBD1 matches at 10 bases. This CDR3 contains 14 residues. J lost 9 bases, V lost 5 bases, and 5 bases had no gene match. Per germline, CDR1 SGDLS and CDR2 YYNGEE. The CDR3 coding sequence is TGTGCCAGCAGGGGACAGGGGTTCGGTTCACCCCTCCACTTT. It encodes CASRGQGFGSPLHF.

This clonotype is labeled as medium-sized. The chain uses TRBV27 and TRBJ2-1; 9 bases line up with TRBD2. CDR3 length: 17 amino acids. Germline V gene lookup returns CDR1 MNHEY and CDR2 SMNVEV (reference sequence). Trimming at V came to 5 bases and at J to 3 bases, leaving 11 bases not matched to a gene. The CDR3 loop is CASSPRLAGINYNEQFF. DNA of the CDR3: TGTGCCAGCAGTCCCCGCCTAGCGGGGATAAACTACAATGAGCAGTTCTTC.

This clonotype is categorized as medium-sized. The genes are TRBV11-3 and TRBJ2-2; no definite D call. The CDR3 has 15 amino acids. V lost 2 bases and J lost 4, with 11 bases in between. CDR1 and CDR2 (germline): SGHNT, YENEEA. This chain's CDR3 is CASSLFSVGTGELFF. The CDR3 DNA reads TGTGCCAGCAGCTTATTTTCGGTGGGCACCGGGGAGCTGTTTTTT.

The rearrangement joins TRBV11-3 to TRBJ2-5; 8 positions agree with TRBD2. The CDR3 is made up of 13 amino acids. Germline CDR1 reads SGHNT; CDR2 reads YENEEA. V lost 5 bases to trimming and J lost 5 bases; unmatched junction nucleotides: 4. CDR3 protein: CASSLREGETQYF. Written as DNA, the CDR3 is TGTGCCAGCAGCCTCCGGGAGGGGGAGACCCAGTACTTC.

Judged by abundance, this clonotype is medium-sized. This chain connects TRBV10-3 to TRBJ1-6; D uncertain. V lost 4 bases and J lost 10, with 8 bases in between. The germline V gene has CDR1 ENHRY and CDR2 SYGVKD. The length of the CDR3 is 12 residues. CDR3: CAISGSGSPLHF. DNA for the CDR3: TGTGCCATCAGTGGTTCGGGCTCACCCCTCCACTTT.

This clonotype ranks as medium-sized. One end of the junction is discordant with germline, which a read error may explain. The chain combines TRBV7-7 with TRBJ2-1, with TRBD1 identical over 9 bases. This CDR3 comprises 13 residues. Germline V gene data show CDR1 as SSHAT and CDR2 as FNYEAQ (reference sequence). The CDR3 sequence is CASSFGQGNEQFF. In DNA form, the CDR3 reads TGTGCTAGCAGCTTCGGACAGGGGAATGAGCAGTTCTTC.

The chain employs TRBV19 and TRBJ2-2; 7 bases fit TRBD1. The V gene end was trimmed by 10 bases and the J gene end by 3 bases; junction bases not matched to a gene: 5. The V gene's germline CDR1 is LNHDA and CDR2 SQIVND (reference sequence). This CDR3 spans 13 amino acids. In nucleotides, the CDR3 is TGTGCCACTCAGACAGGGTACACCGGGGAGCTGTTTTTT. It specifies CATQTGYTGELFF.